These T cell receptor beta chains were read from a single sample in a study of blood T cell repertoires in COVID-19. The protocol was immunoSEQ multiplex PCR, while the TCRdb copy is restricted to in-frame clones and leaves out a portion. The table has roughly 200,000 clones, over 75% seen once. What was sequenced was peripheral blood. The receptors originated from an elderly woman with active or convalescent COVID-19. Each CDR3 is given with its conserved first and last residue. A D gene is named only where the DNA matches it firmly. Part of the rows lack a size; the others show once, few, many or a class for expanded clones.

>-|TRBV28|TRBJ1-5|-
TGTGCCAGCAGATCCGAAAGTATCGGTCAGCCCCAGCATTTT
CASRSESIGQPQHF
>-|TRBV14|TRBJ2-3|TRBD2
TGTGCCAGCAGCCCCTTCGCCGGGGGGGGGAGCACAGATACGCAGTATTTT
CASSPFAGGGSTDTQYF
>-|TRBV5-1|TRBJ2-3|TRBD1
TGCGCCAGCAGCTTGGGGCAGGGGGCCTCAGATACGCAGTATTTT
CASSLGQGASDTQYF
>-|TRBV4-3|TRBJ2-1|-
TGCGCCAGCAGCCAAGATACTAGTATGAACTACAATGAGCAGTTCTTC
CASSQDTSMNYNEQFF
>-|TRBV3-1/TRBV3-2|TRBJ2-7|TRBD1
TGTGCCAGCAGCCGCAACAGGGGAAGTACGGGCGAGCAGTACTTC
CASSRNRGSTGEQYF
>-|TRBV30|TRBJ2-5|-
TGTGCCTGGAGTTTGGGGGGAGCTCAAGAGACCCAGTACTTC
CAWSLGGAQETQYF
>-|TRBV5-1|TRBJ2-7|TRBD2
TGCGCCAGCAGCTTGGGATCGGCGAGCGGGGGAGGATACGAGCAGTACTTC
CASSLGSASGGGYEQYF
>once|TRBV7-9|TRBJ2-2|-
TGTGCCAGCAGCTTACCGGGTGGGGAGCTGTTTTTT
CASSLPGGELFF
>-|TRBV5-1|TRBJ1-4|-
TGCGCCAGCAGCTTTGGGCCTACTGGGGAAAAACTGTTTTTT
CASSFGPTGEKLFF
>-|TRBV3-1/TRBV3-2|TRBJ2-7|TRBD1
TGTGCCAGCAGCCAACAGGACAGGGCTAACTACGAGCAGTACTTC
CASSQQDRANYEQYF
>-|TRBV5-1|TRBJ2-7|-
TGCGCCAGCAGCTATGGACAAAACTACGAGCAGTACTTC
CASSYGQNYEQYF
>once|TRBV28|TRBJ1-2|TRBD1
TGTGCCAGCAGACCTTTCCCGACAGGGGGGGTGTACACCTTC
CASRPFPTGGVYTF
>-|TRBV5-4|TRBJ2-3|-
TGTGCCAGCAGGAGAGGCGGAACAGATACGCAGTATTTT
CASRRGGTDTQYF
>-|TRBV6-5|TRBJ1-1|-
TGTGCCAGCACCGACGCAGGAATTTCTGAAGCTTTCTTT
CASTDAGISEAFF
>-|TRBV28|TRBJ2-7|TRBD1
TGTGCCAGCAGTTTAGGGACAGGGGTTCGGGAGCAGTACTTC
CASSLGTGVREQYF
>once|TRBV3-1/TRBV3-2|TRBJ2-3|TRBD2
TGTGCCAGCAGCCAAGAGGCGGGGGACGATACGCAGTATTTT
CASSQEAGDDTQYF
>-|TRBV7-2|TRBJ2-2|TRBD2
TGTGCCAGCAGCTTAGCCCCGGGGGGCACCGGGGAGCTGTTTTTT
CASSLAPGGTGELFF
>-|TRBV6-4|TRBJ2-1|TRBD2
TGTGCCAGCAGTGCACTAGCGGGGGCCTACAATGAGCAGTTCTTC
CASSALAGAYNEQFF
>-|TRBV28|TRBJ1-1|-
TGTGCCAGCTCAGGGGTGACTGAAGCTTTCTTT
CASSGVTEAFF
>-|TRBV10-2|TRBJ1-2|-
TGCGCCAGCAGTGATCGGGAAGGCGGCTACACCTTC
CASSDREGGYTF
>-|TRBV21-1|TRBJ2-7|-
TGTGCCATACATATACCCGGGACAGGGCCCTACGAGCAGTACTTC
CAIHIPGTGPYEQYF
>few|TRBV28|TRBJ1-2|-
TGTGCCAGCAGTTTACATGGGGCCTCTAACTATGGCTACACCTTC
CASSLHGASNYGYTF